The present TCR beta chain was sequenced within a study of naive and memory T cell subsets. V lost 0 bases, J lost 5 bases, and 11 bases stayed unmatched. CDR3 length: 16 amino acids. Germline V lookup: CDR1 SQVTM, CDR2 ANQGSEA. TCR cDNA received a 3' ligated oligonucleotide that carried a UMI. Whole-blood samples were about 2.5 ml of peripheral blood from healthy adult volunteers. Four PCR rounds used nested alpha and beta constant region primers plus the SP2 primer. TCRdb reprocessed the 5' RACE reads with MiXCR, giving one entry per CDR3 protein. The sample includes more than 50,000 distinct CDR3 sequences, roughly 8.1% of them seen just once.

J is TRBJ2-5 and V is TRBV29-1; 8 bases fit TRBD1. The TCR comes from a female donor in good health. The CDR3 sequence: CSVEDLGRGLRETQYF. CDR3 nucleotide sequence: TGCAGCGTTGAAGATCTTGGCAGGGGGCTGAGGGAGACCCAGTACTTC.